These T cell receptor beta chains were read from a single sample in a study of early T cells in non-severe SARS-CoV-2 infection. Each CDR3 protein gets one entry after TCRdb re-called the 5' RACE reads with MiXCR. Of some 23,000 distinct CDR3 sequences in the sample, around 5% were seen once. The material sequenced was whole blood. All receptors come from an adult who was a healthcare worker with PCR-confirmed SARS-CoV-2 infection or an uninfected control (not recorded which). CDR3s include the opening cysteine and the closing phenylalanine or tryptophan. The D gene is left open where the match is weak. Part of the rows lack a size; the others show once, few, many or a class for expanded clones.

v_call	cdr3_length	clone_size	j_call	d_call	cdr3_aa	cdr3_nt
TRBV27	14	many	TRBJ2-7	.	CASSLRQYTYEQYF	TGTGCCAGCAGTCTCAGACAGTACACCTACGAGCAGTACTTC
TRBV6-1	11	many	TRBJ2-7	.	CASPGGYEQYF	TGTGCCAGCCCCGGAGGCTACGAGCAGTACTTC
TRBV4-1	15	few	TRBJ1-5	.	CASSQVNRGDQPQHF	TGCGCCAGCAGCCAAGTCAACAGAGGGGATCAGCCCCAGCATTTT
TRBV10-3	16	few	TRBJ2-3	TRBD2	CAISPGLAGRTDTQYF	TGTGCCATCAGTCCTGGACTAGCGGGCCGCACAGATACGCAGTATTTT
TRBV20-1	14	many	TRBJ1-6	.	CSARDQGAYSPLHF	TGCAGTGCTAGAGATCAGGGAGCCTATTCACCCCTCCACTTT
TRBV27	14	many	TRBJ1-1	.	CASQPRGVNTEAFF	TGTGCCAGCCAACCCCGGGGGGTGAACACTGAAGCTTTCTTT
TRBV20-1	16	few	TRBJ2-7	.	CSASGAGKAQGYEQYF	TGCAGTGCTAGTGGGGCAGGGAAGGCCCAAGGCTACGAGCAGTACTTC
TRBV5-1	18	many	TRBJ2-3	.	CASSLLGPTITSTDTQYF	TGCGCCAGCAGCTTGCTTGGTCCGACTATTACTAGCACAGATACGCAGTATTTT
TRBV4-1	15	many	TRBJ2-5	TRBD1	CASSHGQGPRETQYF	TGCGCCAGCAGCCATGGACAGGGGCCGAGGGAGACCCAGTACTTC
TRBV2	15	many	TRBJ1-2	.	CASSATGLANYGYTF	TGTGCCAGCTCTGCCACAGGATTAGCTAACTATGGCTACACCTTC
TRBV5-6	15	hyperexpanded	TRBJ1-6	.	CASSLLGQNNSPLHF	TGTGCCAGCAGCTTACTAGGACAGAATAATTCACCCCTCCACTTT
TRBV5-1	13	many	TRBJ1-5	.	CASSPDSNQPQHF	TGTGCCAGCTCACCCGATAGCAATCAGCCCCAGCATTTT
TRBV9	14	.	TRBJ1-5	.	CASSVGESGQPQHF	TGTGCCAGCAGCGTAGGGGAGTCGGGGCAGCCCCAGCATTTT
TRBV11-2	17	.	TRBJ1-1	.	CASSLEGQGTMNTEAFF	TGTGCCAGCAGCTTAGAAGGGCAGGGAACCATGAACACTGAAGCTTTCTTT
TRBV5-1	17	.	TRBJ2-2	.	CATMKDTPGLITGELFF	TGCGCCACCATGAAAGATACCCCGGGACTCATCACCGGGGAGCTGTTTTTT
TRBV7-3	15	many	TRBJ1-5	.	CASSLQGYSNQPQHF	TGTGCCAGCAGCTTACAGGGATATAGCAATCAGCCCCAGCATTTT
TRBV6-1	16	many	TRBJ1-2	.	CASSPVLGPSNYGYTF	TGTGCCAGCAGTCCTGTGCTGGGACCGAGTAACTATGGCTACACCTTC
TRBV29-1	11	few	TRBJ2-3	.	CSVEVADTQYF	TGCAGCGTTGAAGTGGCAGATACGCAGTATTTT
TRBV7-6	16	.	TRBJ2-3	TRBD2	CASSSLAGGRTDTQYF	TGTGCCAGCAGCTCACTAGCGGGGGGGCGCACAGATACGCAGTATTTT
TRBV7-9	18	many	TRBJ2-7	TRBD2	CASTFPGSEGLGGYEQYF	TGTGCCAGCACTTTTCCCGGGAGTGAGGGACTAGGAGGATACGAGCAGTACTTC
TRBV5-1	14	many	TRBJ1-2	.	CASSLDTGRYGYTF	TGCGCCAGCAGCTTGGATACCGGACGCTATGGCTACACCTTC
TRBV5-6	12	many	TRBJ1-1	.	CASSLRGTEAFF	TGTGCCAGCAGCCTGAGGGGGACTGAAGCTTTCTTT
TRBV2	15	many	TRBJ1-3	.	CASSADALSENTIYF	TGTGCCAGCAGTGCGGACGCACTCTCTGAAAACACCATATATTTT
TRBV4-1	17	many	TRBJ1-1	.	CASSQDGNVYMNTEAFF	TGCGCCAGCAGCCAAGACGGGAATGTCTACATGAACACTGAAGCTTTCTTT
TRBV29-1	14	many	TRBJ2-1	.	CSVEDSYSYNEQFF	TGCAGCGTTGAAGACTCGTACAGCTACAATGAGCAGTTCTTC
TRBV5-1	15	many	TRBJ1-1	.	CASSLAYGVNTEAFF	TGCGCCAGCAGCTTGGCATATGGGGTGAACACTGAAGCTTTCTTT
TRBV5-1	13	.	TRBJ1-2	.	CASSLGTNYGYTF	TGCGCCAGCAGCTTGGGGACTAACTATGGCTACACCTTC
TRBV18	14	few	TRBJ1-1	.	CASSPQNGGTEAFF	TGTGCCAGCTCACCACAAAATGGGGGCACTGAAGCTTTCTTT
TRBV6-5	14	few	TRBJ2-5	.	CASSYSYGQETQYF	TGTGCCAGCAGTTACTCGTACGGACAAGAGACCCAGTACTTC
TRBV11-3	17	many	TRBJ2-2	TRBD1	CASSLGRGQGWTGELFF	TGTGCCAGCAGCTTAGGCCGAGGACAGGGATGGACCGGGGAGCTGTTTTTT
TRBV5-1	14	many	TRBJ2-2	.	CASSLSSGTGELFF	TGCGCCAGCAGCTTGAGTAGTGGAACCGGGGAGCTGTTTTTT
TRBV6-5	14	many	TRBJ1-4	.	CASNRAGLNEKLFF	TGTGCCAGCAACCGGGCGGGACTTAATGAAAAACTGTTTTTT
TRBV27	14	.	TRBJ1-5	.	CASSFGGLNQPQHF	TGTGCCAGCAGTTTTGGGGGGCTAAATCAGCCCCAGCATTTT
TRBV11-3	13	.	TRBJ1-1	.	CASSPRPNTEAFF	TGTGCCAGCAGCCCCAGACCAAATACTGAAGCTTTCTTT
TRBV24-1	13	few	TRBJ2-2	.	CATSGRNTGELFF	TGTGCCACCTCGGGGCGAAACACCGGGGAGCTGTTTTTT
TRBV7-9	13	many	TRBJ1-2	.	CASSLELLYGYTF	TGTGCCAGCAGCTTAGAGTTACTATATGGCTACACCTTC
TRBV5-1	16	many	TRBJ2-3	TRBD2	CASSSGLAGETDTQYF	TGCGCCAGCAGCTCCGGACTAGCGGGGGAGACAGATACGCAGTATTTT
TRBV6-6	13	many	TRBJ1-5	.	CASSPGGNQPQHF	TGTGCCAGCAGTCCCGGGGGGAATCAGCCCCAGCATTTT
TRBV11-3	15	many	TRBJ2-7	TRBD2	CASSLGTSGSYEQYF	TGTGCCAGCAGCTTAGGGACTAGCGGATCCTACGAGCAGTACTTC
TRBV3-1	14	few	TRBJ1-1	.	CASSQNGLNTEAFF	TGTGCCAGCAGCCAAAACGGCCTGAACACTGAAGCTTTCTTT
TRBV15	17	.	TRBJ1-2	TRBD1	CATSRDSGQGTVYGYTF	TGTGCCACCAGCAGAGATTCAGGACAGGGGACTGTCTATGGCTACACCTTC
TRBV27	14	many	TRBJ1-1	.	CASSSLTGGAEAFF	TGTGCCAGCAGTTCCCTGACAGGAGGGGCTGAAGCTTTCTTT
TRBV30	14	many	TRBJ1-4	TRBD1	CMGDRGGLNEKLFF	TGTATGGGAGACAGGGGGGGCCTTAATGAAAAACTGTTTTTT
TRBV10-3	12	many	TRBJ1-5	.	CAISDQNQPQHF	TGTGCCATCAGTGATCAGAATCAGCCCCAGCATTTT